A single TCR beta chain is shown here with its context. This clonotype was found a few times. The target of this receptor is not known. The input lacks base qualities; no much larger clone sits a single base away. The library was generated by multiplex PCR. Reads for this sample came from an Illumina HiSeq 4000. TCR beta libraries were built with iRepertoire HTBI primers and Arm-PCR amplification of CDR3 regions. Before sequencing, the PCR products underwent gel purification. As for how the authors treated the data: Across samples, around 58 TRBV and roughly 13 TRBJ segments were identified and used for gene usage analysis of CDR3 amino acid clonotypes. COPE and FqMerger were used to merge filtered high-quality paired reads into contigs. BLAST was used to align contigs to the IMGT TRBV, TRBD and TRBJ reference genes, and CDR3 was defined following IMGT. Any clonotype with a frequency above 0.1% was counted as a highly expanded clone. Shannon entropy was used to measure repertoire diversity, and the Gini coefficient was used to measure V-J evenness. A clonotype was considered public if more than one individual shared it. TCRdb reanalyzed the raw reads on its own, using fastp at Q25 for trimming and MiXCR for clone calling, and kept in-frame beta chains. Identical CDR3 protein sequences are pooled into one entry, listed with their most common genes and DNA. The V and J calls, along with clone size, are taken from TCRdb and not from the paper's own processing. In all, the sample holds some 330,000 distinct CDR3 sequences, and roughly 24% of those were seen once. The ten biggest clones cover about 29% of the sample.

Between the V and J ends, shortened by 0 bases and 5 bases respectively, the junction contains 17 bases. The germline V gene (reference sequence) yields LNHNV for CDR1 and YYDKDF for CDR2. From the cysteine through the phenylalanine, the CDR3 covers 16 amino acids. Solely the CDR3 DNA is kept, with 48 bases framed from the first base. The source of the sample is a study of regulatory T cells in long-lasting Graves disease (TCRdb year 2021). About the full investigation: To count as having persistent Graves' disease, a patient had to have received antithyroid drug treatment for over 5 years with TSH receptor autoantibodies remaining persistently positive. This study used TCR sequencing and RNA sequencing of peripheral blood to compare persistent Graves' disease patients against newly diagnosed Graves' disease patients. Persistent Graves' disease patients in the clinical cohort had taken antithyroid drugs for roughly 10 years on average. TCR sequencing covered some 13 persistent and 20 newly diagnosed Graves' disease patients, 33 samples in total. The study was registered as a clinical trial and conducted in China.

The label giving this sample's time point can be read as: persistent/refractory GD, antithyroid drugs over 5 years with positive TRAb. For both TCR sequencing and RNA sequencing, RNA was extracted from PBMCs in TRIzol. Graves' disease was diagnosed according to American Thyroid Association guidelines. The patients came from an endocrinology department in Xi'an, China. From each patient, approximately 9 milliliters of peripheral blood was collected into an EDTA anticoagulant tube. Ficoll Paque Plus density gradient separation was used to isolate PBMCs, and no further T cell sorting was done. An Agilent 2100 Bioanalyzer and agarose gel were used to assess RNA quality, and a NanoDrop 2000 was used to measure RNA concentration. Broader findings and caveats from the paper: Only the TCR beta chain was sequenced and analyzed. Patients with persistent disease shared more public clonotypes (under 3,000) than newly diagnosed patients did (approximately 1,000). As a limitation, the authors acknowledged that the small sample size may reduce accuracy. TRBV28, TRBJ1-2 and TRBJ2-5 were preferentially used in persistent disease, while TRBV20-1 and TRBJ2-1 were favored in newly diagnosed disease. Lower TCR Shannon entropy and fewer highly expanded clones were observed in persistent Graves' disease patients than in newly diagnosed patients, which suggested clonal expansion. The study examined only peripheral blood because the primary lesion, thyroid tissue, could not be accessed.

The sequence was obtained from a woman in her thirties or forties with Graves disease. Donor details come from another sample of the same person, matched by shared clones. The chain uses TRBV15 and TRBJ2-7, with the D call perhaps TRBD1 or TRBD2, each one matching 6 bases. This specimen was peripheral blood mononuclear cells (PBMCs), taken when the disease was refractory, from a patient treated with antithyroid drugs. The nucleotide sequence reads TGTGCCACCAGCAGAGATGCCTGGGGGGCGAAGAACGAGCAGTACTTC. Its coded protein is CATSRDAWGAKNEQYF.